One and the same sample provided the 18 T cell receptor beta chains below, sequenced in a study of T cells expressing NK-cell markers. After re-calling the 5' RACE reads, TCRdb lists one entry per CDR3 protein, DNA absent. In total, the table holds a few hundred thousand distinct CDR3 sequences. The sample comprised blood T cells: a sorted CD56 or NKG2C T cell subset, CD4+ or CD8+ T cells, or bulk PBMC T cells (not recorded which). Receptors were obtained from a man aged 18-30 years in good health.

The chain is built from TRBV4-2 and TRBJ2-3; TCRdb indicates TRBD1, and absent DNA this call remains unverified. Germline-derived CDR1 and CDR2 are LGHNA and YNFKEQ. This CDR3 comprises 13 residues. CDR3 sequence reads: CASSNRGTDTQYF.

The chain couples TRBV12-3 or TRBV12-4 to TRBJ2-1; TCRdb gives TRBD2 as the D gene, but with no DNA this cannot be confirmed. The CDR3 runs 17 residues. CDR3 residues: CASWSPSGLGLYNEQFF.

The CDR3 spells CASSLFQPTSTDTQYF. The chain carries TRBV12-3 or TRBV12-4 and TRBJ2-3. The CDR3 covers 16 residues.

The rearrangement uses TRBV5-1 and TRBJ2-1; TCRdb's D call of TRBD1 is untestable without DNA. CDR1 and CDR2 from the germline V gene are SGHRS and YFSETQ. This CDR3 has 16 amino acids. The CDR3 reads CASREVGTTLYNEQFF.

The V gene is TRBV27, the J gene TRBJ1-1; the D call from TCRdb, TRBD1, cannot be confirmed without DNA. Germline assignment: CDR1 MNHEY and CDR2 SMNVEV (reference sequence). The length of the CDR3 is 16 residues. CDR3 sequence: CASSLPGRSLNTEAFF.

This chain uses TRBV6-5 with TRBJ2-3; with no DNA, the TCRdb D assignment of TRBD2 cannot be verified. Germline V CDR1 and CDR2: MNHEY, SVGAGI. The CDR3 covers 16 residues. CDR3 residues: CASSYSAPGLSDTQYF.

CDR3 protein: CASRTGTKGRSTEAFF. The V call is TRBV5-8, the J call TRBJ1-1; TCRdb reports TRBD1, a call that lacks DNA to check it against. The CDR3 consists of 16 residues. Germline CDR1 is SGHTS and CDR2 is YDEGEE.

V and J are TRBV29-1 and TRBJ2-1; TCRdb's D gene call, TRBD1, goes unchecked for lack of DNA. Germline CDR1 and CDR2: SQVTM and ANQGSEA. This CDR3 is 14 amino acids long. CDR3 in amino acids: CSVTPGPPINEQFF.

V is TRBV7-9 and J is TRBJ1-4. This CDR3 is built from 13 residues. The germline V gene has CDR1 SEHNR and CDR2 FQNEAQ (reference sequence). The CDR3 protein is CASSLLPDLKLFF.

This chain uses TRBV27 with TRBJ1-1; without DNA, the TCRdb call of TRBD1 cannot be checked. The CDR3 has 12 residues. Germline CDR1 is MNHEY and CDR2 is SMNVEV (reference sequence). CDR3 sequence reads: CASSLSYREAFF.

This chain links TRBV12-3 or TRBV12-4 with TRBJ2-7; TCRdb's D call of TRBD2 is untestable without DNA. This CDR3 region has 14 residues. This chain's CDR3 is CASSLASGSGEQYF.

CDR3 residues: CASRAQETQYF. J is TRBJ2-5 and V is TRBV28. CDR1 MDHEN and CDR2 SYDVKM come from the germline V gene. This CDR3 has 11 residues.

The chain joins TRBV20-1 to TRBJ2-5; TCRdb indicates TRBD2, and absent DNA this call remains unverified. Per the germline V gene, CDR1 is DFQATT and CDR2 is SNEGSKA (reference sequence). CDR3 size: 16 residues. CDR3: CSARDLGVLGQETQYF.

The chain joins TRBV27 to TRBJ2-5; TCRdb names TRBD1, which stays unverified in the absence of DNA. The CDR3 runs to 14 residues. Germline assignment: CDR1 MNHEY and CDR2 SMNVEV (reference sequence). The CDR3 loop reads CASSLLQGKETQYF.

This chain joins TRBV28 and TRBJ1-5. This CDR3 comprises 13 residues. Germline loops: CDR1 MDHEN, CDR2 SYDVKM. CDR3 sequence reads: CASSFNPVRAQHF.

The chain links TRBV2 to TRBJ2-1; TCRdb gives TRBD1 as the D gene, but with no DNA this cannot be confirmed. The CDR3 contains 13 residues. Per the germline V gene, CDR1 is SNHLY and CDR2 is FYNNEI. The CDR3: CASRRRQGIEQFF.

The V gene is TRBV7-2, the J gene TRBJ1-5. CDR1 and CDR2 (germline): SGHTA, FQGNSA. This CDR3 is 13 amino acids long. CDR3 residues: CASSPEKWQPQHF.

CDR3: CASSQDLPGLAGDNEQFF. The rearrangement links TRBV4-3 to TRBJ2-1; TCRdb reports TRBD2, a call that lacks DNA to check it against. The germline CDR1 and CDR2 sequences are LGHNA and YSLEER. This CDR3 spans 18 amino acids.